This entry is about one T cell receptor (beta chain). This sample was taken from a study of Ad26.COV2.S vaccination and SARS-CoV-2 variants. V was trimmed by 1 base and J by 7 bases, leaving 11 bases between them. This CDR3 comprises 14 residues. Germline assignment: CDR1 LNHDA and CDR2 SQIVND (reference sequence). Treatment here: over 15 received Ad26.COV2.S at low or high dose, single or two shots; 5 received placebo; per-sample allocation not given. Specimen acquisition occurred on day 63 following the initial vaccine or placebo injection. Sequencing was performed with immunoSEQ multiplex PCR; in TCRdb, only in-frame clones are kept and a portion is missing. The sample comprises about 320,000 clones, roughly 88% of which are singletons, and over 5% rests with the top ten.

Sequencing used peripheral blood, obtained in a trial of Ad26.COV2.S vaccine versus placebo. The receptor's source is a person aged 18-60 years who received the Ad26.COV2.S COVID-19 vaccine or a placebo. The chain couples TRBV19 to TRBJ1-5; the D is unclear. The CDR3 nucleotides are TGTGCCAGTAGTATAGGTCCCGGGCGCCAGCCCCAGCATTTT. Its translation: CASSIGPGRQPQHF.